This paragraph reports one T cell receptor beta chain. The clone's antigen remains unknown. The record has no base qualities; no much larger clone is one base away. The data originate from a study of T cell responses to AZD1222 COVID-19 vaccine (dated by TCRdb to the early 2020s). Some background on the complete study: A total of 230 or so trial participants underwent TCR sequencing, of whom some 210 received two doses of AZD1222 and around 25 received two doses of the MenACWY control vaccine. Trial participants were enrolled by age into 18-55, 56-69 and 70-plus year subgroups, with around 150, 28 and 57 TCR-sequenced participants respectively. The investigation overall reported the following: The 56-69-year group was small, and its depth increase did not reach significance, likely because of low power. Conclusions about previously exposed vaccinees are limited because only six or seven AZD1222 recipients were SARS-CoV-2 seropositive at baseline. Reportedly, close to half of the unique spike-specific TCRs recognized epitopes lying outside the regions that are mutated in the B.1.351 and B.1.1.7 variants. After two AZD1222 doses, both the breadth and the depth of spike-specific TCRs were significantly higher than at day 0 and than in MenACWY recipients. Because no day 14 peak-response samples were available, repertoires were characterized only after the peak T cell response. CD4 TCRs associated with the vaccine covered the entire spike protein, and the dominant responses were in regions 160-218 and 743-854. Participants were mostly white British, with more females than males. The authors suggested clonal diversity may have been underestimated.

The CDR3 regions of human TCRbeta chains were analyzed by immunosequencing. Regarding the original processing steps: TCRs in the repertoires were matched against a reference library of SARS-CoV-2-specific TCRs that had been generated with the MIRA antigen-specificity platform. Breadth meant the fraction of unique TCRs that were SARS-CoV-2-associated, whereas depth meant the fraction of total T cells that were SARS-CoV-2-associated. Using the MIRA data, each spike-specific TCR was assigned both to the spike region to which the TCR was reactive and to a CD4 or CD8 class. Log10-transformed breadth and depth values were compared by one-way ANOVA with Sidak's multiple comparisons tests. Drawn from immuneACCESS, this table holds only the in-frame rearrangements with V and J called that TCRdb kept. Clones are partly lost; checked studies trace under half to an unresolved V gene and leave the rest unexplained. Clone size and the V and J calls come from that table; the DNA yielded D and trimming. This sample holds about 180,000 clones; about 91% were observed only once. More than 9% of the sample is in the top ten clones.

The meaning of the sample's time point label: about 28 days (+/-7) after the second vaccine dose. AZD1222 recipients whose second dose came at about 4 weeks and those whose second dose came at about 12 weeks were combined into one group, since spike-specific TCR depth and breadth did not differ between the two schedules. Vaccinee samples were obtained from the UK trials COV001 and COV002, which included a single-blind randomized controlled phase 2/3 trial of AZD1222 (ChAdOx1 nCoV-19) in healthy adults. Trial participant PBMC samples were collected at day 0 and day 28 after the second dose for TCRbeta chain sequencing. The sample consisted of peripheral blood, taken 28 days after the second AZD1222 dose. This receptor was identified in an adult who received the AZD1222 COVID-19 vaccine.

The CDR3: CATSSPSWVAEAFF. The DNA is as follows: TGTGCCACCAGCAGCCCCTCTTGGGTAGCTGAAGCTTTCTTT. The rearrangement joined TRBV15 to TRBJ1-1; the D gene identity is not certain. The CDR3 goes from the cysteine to the phenylalanine over 14 residues. The only DNA kept is the CDR3, 42 bases in frame from the first base. Looking up the germline V gene (reference sequence) yields CDR1 LNHNV and CDR2 YYDKDF. The junction shows trimming of 3 bases on V and 6 bases on J, plus 14 bases between the germline ends. The full variable domain, with segments outside the CDR3 supplied by the reference TRBV15 and TRBJ1-1 proteins, appears as DAMVIQNPRYQVTQFGKPVTLSCSQTLNHNVMYWYQQKSSQAPKLLFHYYDKDFNNEADTPDNFQSRRPNTSFCFLDIRSPGLGDTAMYLCATSSPSWVAEAFFGQGTRLTVV.